A single sample is the source of the 3 T cell receptor beta chains below, sequenced in a study of CD8+CD57+ T cells in acquired aplastic anemia. Genomic DNA was employed as the template in profiling TCR beta VDJ and CDR3. Using its own MiXCR run on the reads, TCRdb lists one record per CDR3 protein. The profile shows around 400,000 distinct CDR3 sequences, about two thirds of them singletons. The material sequenced was sorted CD4+, CD8+, or CD8+CD57+ T cells (not recorded which) from PBMCs. The source of these receptors is a human donor in good health, serving as a control.

The V gene is TRBV29-1, the J gene TRBJ1-2; D not certain. Germline V gene lookup returns CDR1 SQVTM and CDR2 ANQGSEA. Trimming cost V 4 bases and J 1 base, with 19 bases left between them. The CDR3 contains 16 residues. The CDR3 loop reads CSVAPHFSGFNYGYTF. DNA of the CDR3: TGCAGCGTTGCCCCCCACTTCAGTGGTTTTAACTATGGCTACACCTTC.

This chain joins TRBV9 and TRBJ2-7, with 15 nucleotides matching TRBD2. This CDR3 spans 14 amino acids. The V and J ends lost 2 bases and 13 bases, in that order; junction bases with no gene match: 7. Germline V gene data show CDR1 as SGDLS and CDR2 as YYNGEE. CDR3 amino acids: CASSVGTSGGRSYF. As DNA, the CDR3 is TGTGCCAGCAGCGTCGGGACTAGCGGGGGGAGGTCCTACTTC.

This clonotype was found once. The missing conserved phenylalanine or tryptophan at the end of this CDR3 makes a read error likely. The DNA is omitted, as the CDR3 cannot be located on it reliably, and the CDR3 follows TCRdb's listing. V gene TRBV9 combines with J gene TRBJ2-7; TRBD1, the table's D call, lacks a check against the DNA. Germline values: CDR1 SGDLS, CDR2 YYNGEE. Both ends counted, the CDR3 spans 13 residues. The CDR3 sequence is CASRVDRAYEQDL.